A selection of T cell receptor beta chains follows, all from one sample in a study of blood T cells in healthy people across ages. TCRdb used MiXCR to reprocess the 5' RACE reads, holding one entry per CDR3 protein. The table has around 1,500,000 distinct CDR3 sequences, 25% to 30% seen once. The material sequenced was blood. The receptors shown here come from a woman in her 30s in good health. CDR3s include the opening cysteine and the closing phenylalanine or tryptophan. Each record gives: J gene, V gene, CDR3 length, D gene, clone size, CDR3 protein, CDR3 DNA. A D gene is named only where the DNA matches it firmly. Clone size is given for some rows only: seen once, a few or many times, or a class if the clone is expanded.

J: TRBJ2-1
V: TRBV24-1
length: 14
D: TRBD1
size: few
CDR3: CATSDETGAGEQFF
DNA: TGTGCCACCAGTGACGAAACAGGGGCGGGTGAGCAGTTCTTC

J: TRBJ1-2
V: TRBV30
length: 14
D: TRBD1
size: -
CDR3: CAWTSGTALGGYTF
DNA: TGTGCCTGGACCTCCGGGACAGCTCTAGGTGGCTACACCTTC

J: TRBJ2-6
V: TRBV12-3/TRBV12-4
length: 16
D: -
size: few
CDR3: CASSPRRVNGANVLTF
DNA: TGTGCCAGCAGCCCTAGACGGGTTAATGGGGCCAACGTCCTGACTTTC

J: TRBJ2-1
V: TRBV6-6
length: 15
D: -
size: -
CDR3: CASSYYGGPGDEQFF
DNA: TGTGCCAGCAGTTACTACGGGGGGCCGGGCGATGAGCAGTTCTTC

J: TRBJ1-1
V: TRBV5-1
length: 15
D: -
size: -
CDR3: CASSLYGRETTEAFF
DNA: TGCGCCAGCAGCTTGTATGGCAGGGAGACCACTGAAGCTTTCTTT

J: TRBJ1-2
V: TRBV2
length: 14
D: -
size: -
CDR3: CASSSGPDVYGYTF
DNA: TGTGCCAGCTCCTCCGGGCCGGATGTATATGGCTACACCTTC

J: TRBJ1-1
V: TRBV7-2
length: 16
D: -
size: -
CDR3: CASSLGRPALYTEAFF
DNA: TGTGCCAGCAGCCTTGGACGCCCCGCGTTGTACACTGAAGCTTTCTTT

J: TRBJ2-3
V: TRBV12-3/TRBV12-4
length: 17
D: TRBD1
size: -
CDR3: CASSLVGGTGVSDTQYF
DNA: TGTGCCAGCAGTTTAGTCGGAGGGACAGGGGTTTCAGATACGCAGTATTTT

J: TRBJ2-1
V: TRBV24-1
length: 14
D: TRBD1
size: few
CDR3: CATSDASGGDEQFF
DNA: TGTGCCACCAGTGATGCATCAGGGGGCGATGAGCAGTTCTTC

J: TRBJ2-5
V: TRBV20-1
length: 14
D: TRBD2
size: few
CDR3: CSALEREGGETQYF
DNA: TGCAGTGCCCTGGAGCGGGAGGGGGGAGAGACCCAGTACTTC

J: TRBJ2-7
V: TRBV20-1
length: 13
D: -
size: once
CDR3: CSARAEVICEQYF
DNA: TGCAGTGCTAGGGCAGAAGTTATCTGCGAGCAGTACTTC

J: TRBJ1-1
V: TRBV5-8
length: 17
D: TRBD1
size: -
CDR3: CASSTSLGQGGNTEAFF
DNA: TGTGCCAGCAGCACATCATTAGGACAGGGAGGAAACACTGAAGCTTTCTTT

J: TRBJ1-5
V: TRBV4-3
length: 16
D: -
size: few
CDR3: CASSQDRKEGYQPQHF
DNA: TGCGCCAGCAGCCAAGATAGGAAGGAGGGTTATCAGCCCCAGCATTTT

J: TRBJ1-2
V: TRBV9
length: 15
D: -
size: few
CDR3: CASSVDGGGNYGYTF
DNA: TGTGCCAGCAGCGTAGATGGCGGGGGTAACTATGGCTACACCTTC

J: TRBJ2-1
V: TRBV12-3/TRBV12-4
length: 15
D: TRBD1
size: few
CDR3: CASRTGQGNNNEQFF
DNA: TGTGCCAGCAGAACGGGACAGGGAAACAACAATGAGCAGTTCTTC

J: TRBJ2-7
V: TRBV12-3/TRBV12-4
length: 15
D: -
size: many
CDR3: CASRFGGGFGNEQYF
DNA: TGTGCCAGCCGATTCGGAGGAGGGTTCGGTAACGAGCAGTACTTC

J: TRBJ2-1
V: TRBV20-1
length: 12
D: -
size: many
CDR3: CSARRDSVEQFF
DNA: TGCAGTGCTAGAAGGGACTCGGTGGAGCAGTTCTTC

J: TRBJ2-3
V: TRBV20-1
length: 16
D: -
size: -
CDR3: CSAGGCPVSSTDTQYF
DNA: TGCAGTGCTGGCGGATGTCCGGTATCTAGCACAGATACGCAGTATTTT

J: TRBJ1-6
V: TRBV11-2
length: 13
D: -
size: few
CDR3: CASSFNRDSPLHF
DNA: TGTGCCAGCAGCTTTAACAGGGATTCACCCCTCCACTTT

J: TRBJ2-2
V: TRBV7-3
length: 16
D: -
size: -
CDR3: CASSLSSRQVTGELFF
DNA: TGTGCCAGCAGCTTATCTAGTCGCCAGGTCACCGGGGAGCTGTTTTTT

J: TRBJ2-1
V: TRBV27
length: 14
D: TRBD2
size: few
CDR3: CASSLSIGGSEQFF
DNA: TGTGCCAGCAGTTTATCGATTGGCGGGAGTGAGCAGTTCTTC

J: TRBJ2-1
V: TRBV12-3/TRBV12-4
length: 13
D: -
size: few
CDR3: CASSLVTHNEQFF
DNA: TGTGCCAGCAGTTTGGTCACGCACAATGAGCAGTTCTTC

J: TRBJ2-7
V: TRBV7-2
length: 15
D: TRBD1
size: few
CDR3: CASTSYTGQGREQYF
DNA: TGTGCCAGCACCTCGTATACAGGACAGGGGAGGGAGCAGTACTTC

J: TRBJ2-5
V: TRBV6-1
length: 14
D: TRBD1
size: few
CDR3: CASRYRGALETQYF
DNA: TGTGCCAGCAGATACAGGGGCGCCTTAGAGACCCAGTACTTC

J: TRBJ2-1
V: TRBV18
length: 15
D: -
size: -
CDR3: CASSPQDPRDNEQFF
DNA: TGTGCCAGCTCACCACAGGACCCCAGGGACAATGAGCAGTTCTTC

J: TRBJ2-7
V: TRBV7-2
length: 14
D: -
size: once
CDR3: CASSLDLGPLEQYF
DNA: TGTGCCAGCAGCTTAGATCTGGGGCCCCTCGAGCAGTACTTC

J: TRBJ2-7
V: TRBV12-3/TRBV12-4
length: 14
D: -
size: few
CDR3: CASSPSAPPYEQYF
DNA: TGTGCCAGCAGTCCCTCGGCCCCTCCCTACGAGCAGTACTTC

J: TRBJ1-2
V: TRBV5-1
length: 15
D: TRBD1
size: -
CDR3: CASTIQGDGVYGYTF
DNA: TGCGCCAGCACCATACAGGGGGATGGGGTCTATGGCTACACCTTC

J: TRBJ1-6
V: TRBV10-3
length: 15
D: -
size: -
CDR3: CAISESGRANSPLHF
DNA: TGTGCCATCAGTGAGTCTGGCAGAGCGAATTCACCCCTCCACTTT

J: TRBJ2-7
V: TRBV25-1
length: 12
D: -
size: -
CDR3: CASSAYANEQYF
DNA: TGTGCCAGCAGTGCATATGCCAACGAGCAGTACTTC

J: TRBJ2-2
V: TRBV2
length: 14
D: TRBD2
size: -
CDR3: CASKAGGPTGELFF
DNA: TGTGCCAGCAAGGCGGGGGGGCCCACCGGGGAGCTGTTTTTT

J: TRBJ2-1
V: TRBV24-1
length: 16
D: -
size: few
CDR3: CANSDLGSGMNNEQFF
DNA: TGTGCCAACAGTGATTTGGGGTCCGGGATGAACAATGAGCAGTTCTTC

J: TRBJ2-3
V: TRBV6-1
length: 15
D: -
size: few
CDR3: CASMGVLSSTDTQYF
DNA: TGTGCCAGCATGGGGGTCCTTTCGAGCACAGATACGCAGTATTTT

J: TRBJ2-1
V: TRBV7-9
length: 14
D: -
size: -
CDR3: CASSTRVGYNEQFF
DNA: TGTGCCAGCAGCACCAGGGTGGGGTACAATGAGCAGTTCTTC

J: TRBJ2-1
V: TRBV24-1
length: 13
D: -
size: -
CDR3: CALRDGSDNEQFF
DNA: TGTGCCTTGAGGGACGGTTCCGACAATGAGCAGTTCTTC

J: TRBJ2-5
V: TRBV18
length: 16
D: TRBD1
size: -
CDR3: CASSPVGQGLQETQYF
DNA: TGTGCCAGCTCACCAGTGGGACAGGGGCTACAAGAGACCCAGTACTTC

J: TRBJ1-5
V: TRBV6-2/TRBV6-3
length: 16
D: -
size: many
CDR3: CASSYSWDFGNQPQHF
DNA: TGTGCCAGCAGTTACTCCTGGGATTTCGGCAATCAGCCCCAGCATTTT

J: TRBJ2-1
V: TRBV29-1
length: 11
D: -
size: many
CDR3: CSVEDYNEQFF
DNA: TGCAGCGTTGAAGATTACAATGAGCAGTTCTTC

J: TRBJ2-7
V: TRBV7-9
length: 15
D: -
size: -
CDR3: CASSSLEVSSYEQYF
DNA: TGTGCCAGCAGCTCGCTGGAGGTTTCCTCCTACGAGCAGTACTTC

J: TRBJ1-2
V: TRBV20-1
length: 14
D: -
size: -
CDR3: CSARRSGTPESYTF
DNA: TGCAGTGCTAGACGATCCGGGACCCCGGAGAGCTACACATTC

J: TRBJ1-2
V: TRBV29-1
length: 13
D: -
size: -
CDR3: CSVDLRADYGYTF
DNA: TGCAGCGTCGATTTACGGGCGGATTATGGCTACACCTTC

J: TRBJ2-4
V: TRBV7-9
length: 14
D: -
size: many
CDR3: CASSSGGGQNIQYF
DNA: TGTGCCAGCAGCTCTGGGGGGGGACAGAACATTCAGTACTTC

J: TRBJ2-1
V: TRBV18
length: 18
D: TRBD2
size: few
CDR3: CASSPGPLAGGPNNEQFF
DNA: TGTGCCAGCTCACCTGGGCCCCTAGCGGGAGGGCCCAACAATGAGCAGTTCTTC

J: TRBJ1-1
V: TRBV20-1
length: 11
D: -
size: -
CDR3: CSARQYGGAFF
DNA: TGCAGTGCTAGACAGTACGGCGGGGCTTTCTTT

J: TRBJ2-7
V: TRBV29-1
length: 13
D: TRBD2
size: -
CDR3: CGTSGGPSYEQYF
DNA: TGCGGCACTAGCGGGGGTCCCTCCTACGAGCAGTACTTC

J: TRBJ2-5
V: TRBV5-1
length: 16
D: TRBD2
size: -
CDR3: CASSLQTSDVMKTQYF
DNA: TGCGCCAGCAGCTTGCAAACTAGCGATGTTATGAAGACCCAGTACTTC

J: TRBJ1-6
V: TRBV20-1
length: 14
D: -
size: few
CDR3: CSASTTWRRSPLHF
DNA: TGCAGTGCTAGTACCACATGGCGTCGGTCACCCCTCCACTTT

J: TRBJ1-6
V: TRBV28
length: 14
D: TRBD1
size: -
CDR3: CAVQGGQANSPLHF
DNA: TGTGCCGTCCAAGGGGGACAGGCCAATTCACCCCTCCACTTT

J: TRBJ2-1
V: TRBV20-1
length: 14
D: TRBD1
size: -
CDR3: CSARDRGRGNEQFF
DNA: TGCAGTGCTAGAGACAGGGGGCGCGGGAATGAGCAGTTCTTC

J: TRBJ1-4
V: TRBV7-2
length: 15
D: -
size: -
CDR3: CASSSRGWSNEKLFF
DNA: TGTGCCAGCAGCTCACGGGGGTGGTCTAATGAAAAACTGTTTTTT

J: TRBJ1-1
V: TRBV7-9
length: 15
D: -
size: -
CDR3: CASSANQGKGTEAFF
DNA: TGTGCCAGCAGCGCGAATCAGGGGAAAGGCACTGAAGCTTTCTTT

J: TRBJ2-5
V: TRBV29-1
length: 13
D: TRBD1
size: many
CDR3: CSLGQGATETQYF
DNA: TGCAGCCTAGGACAGGGGGCGACGGAGACCCAGTACTTC

J: TRBJ2-7
V: TRBV7-2
length: 15
D: TRBD2
size: few
CDR3: CASSLAGTGGFEQYF
DNA: TGTGCCAGCAGCTTAGCGGGGACGGGGGGTTTCGAGCAGTACTTC

J: TRBJ1-2
V: TRBV7-2
length: 13
D: -
size: -
CDR3: CASSRTSVGGYTF
DNA: TGTGCCAGCAGCCGGACGTCGGTAGGAGGCTACACCTTC

J: TRBJ1-2
V: TRBV7-9
length: 13
D: -
size: few
CDR3: CASIPVANYGYTF
DNA: TGTGCCAGCATTCCTGTAGCTAACTATGGCTACACCTTC

J: TRBJ2-5
V: TRBV6-6
length: 12
D: -
size: -
CDR3: CASRNTGETQYF
DNA: TGTGCCAGCCGGAATACAGGAGAGACCCAGTACTTC

J: TRBJ2-7
V: TRBV29-1
length: 14
D: -
size: few
CDR3: CSVLGGRGVHEQYF
DNA: TGCAGCGTTTTGGGGGGCAGGGGGGTCCACGAGCAGTACTTC

J: TRBJ2-1
V: TRBV12-3/TRBV12-4
length: 14
D: -
size: many
CDR3: CASSPLGLSNEQFF
DNA: TGTGCCAGCAGTCCCCTGGGACTTTCTAATGAGCAGTTCTTC

J: TRBJ2-5
V: TRBV29-1
length: 15
D: TRBD1
size: -
CDR3: CSVHGTAHRGETQYF
DNA: TGCAGCGTTCACGGGACAGCCCACCGAGGGGAGACCCAGTACTTC

J: TRBJ2-1
V: TRBV5-1
length: 18
D: TRBD2
size: few
CDR3: CASSLRGTSETSSNEQFF
DNA: TGCGCCAGCAGCTTGCGCGGGACTAGCGAAACATCTTCAAATGAGCAGTTCTTC